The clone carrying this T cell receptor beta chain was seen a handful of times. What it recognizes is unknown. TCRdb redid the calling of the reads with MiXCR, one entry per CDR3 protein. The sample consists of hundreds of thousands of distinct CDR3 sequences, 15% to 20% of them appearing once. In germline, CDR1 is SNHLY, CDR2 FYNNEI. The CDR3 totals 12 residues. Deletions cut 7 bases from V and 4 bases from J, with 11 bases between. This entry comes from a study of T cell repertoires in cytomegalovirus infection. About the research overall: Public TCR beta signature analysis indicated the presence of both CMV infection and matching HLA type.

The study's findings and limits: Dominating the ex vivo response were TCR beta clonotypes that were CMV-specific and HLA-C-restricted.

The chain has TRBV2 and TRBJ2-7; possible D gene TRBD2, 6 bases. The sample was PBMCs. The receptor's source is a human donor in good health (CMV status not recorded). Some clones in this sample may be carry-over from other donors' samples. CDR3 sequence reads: CASIIGGYEQYF. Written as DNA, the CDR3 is TGTGCCAGCATAATTGGAGGGTACGAGCAGTACTTC.